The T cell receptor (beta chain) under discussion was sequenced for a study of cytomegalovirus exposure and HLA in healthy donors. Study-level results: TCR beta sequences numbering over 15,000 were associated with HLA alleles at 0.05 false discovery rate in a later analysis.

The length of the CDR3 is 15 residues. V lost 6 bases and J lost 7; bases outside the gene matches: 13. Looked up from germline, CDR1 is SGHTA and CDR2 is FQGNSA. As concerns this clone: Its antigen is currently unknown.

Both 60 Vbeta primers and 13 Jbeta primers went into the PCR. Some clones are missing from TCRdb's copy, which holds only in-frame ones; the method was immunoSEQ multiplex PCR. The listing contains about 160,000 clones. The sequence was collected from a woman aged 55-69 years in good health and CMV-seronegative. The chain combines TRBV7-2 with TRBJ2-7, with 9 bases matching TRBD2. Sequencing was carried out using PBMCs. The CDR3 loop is CASSLLAGLTVEQYF. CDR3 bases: TGTGCCAGCAGTCTTCTAGCGGGACTTACGGTGGAGCAGTACTTC.